Given below is one T cell receptor beta chain in context. What it binds is not known. This specimen comes from a study of T cells in Graves' hyperthyroidism and ophthalmopathy. Study context: Staff took peripheral blood when the initial diagnosis was made, before any treatment began. Study outcomes and limitations: Ophthalmopathy got predicted by the model a median around 6.6 months before its onset. Blood also held most thyroid clonotypes expanded beyond 0.001.

Template material for amplifying TCR beta CDR3 regions consisted of RNA transcripts. When the TCR CDR3 underwent first-round RT-PCR, the HTBI primer set was used. A single record per CDR3 protein comes from TCRdb applying MiXCR to the multiplex PCR reads. Counted here are a few hundred thousand distinct CDR3 sequences, roughly 20% occurring once; the ten biggest clones make up approximately 25%. The CDR3 loop spans 14 amino acids. V shed 5 bases and J shed 1 base, with 10 bases lying between them. Germline loops: CDR1 MNHNS, CDR2 SASEGT. It was considered stable Graves' hyperthyroidism when ophthalmopathy did not progress within 18 months.

The sequenced material came from blood. The source of this sequence is a man younger than 35 with Graves' hyperthyroidism. This chain connects TRBV6-1 to TRBJ2-3; no clear D. CDR3 sequence (DNA): TGTGCCAGCAGTCGTACCGCGGGCACAGATACGCAGTATTTT. Residues: CASSRTAGTDTQYF.